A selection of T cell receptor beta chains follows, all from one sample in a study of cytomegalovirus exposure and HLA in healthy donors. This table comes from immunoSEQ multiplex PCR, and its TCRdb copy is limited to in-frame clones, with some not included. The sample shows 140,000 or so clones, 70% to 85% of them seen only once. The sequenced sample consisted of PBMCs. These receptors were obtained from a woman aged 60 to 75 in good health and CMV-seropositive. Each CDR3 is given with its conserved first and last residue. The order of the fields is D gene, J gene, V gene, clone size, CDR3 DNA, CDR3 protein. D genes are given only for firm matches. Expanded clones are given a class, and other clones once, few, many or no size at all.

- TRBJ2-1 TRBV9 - TGTGCCAGCAGCGATTCGTGGGACTCCCGCTACAATGAGCAGTTCTTC CASSDSWDSRYNEQFF
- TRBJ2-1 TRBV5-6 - TGTGCCAGCACCCCAGGGGGGATTGGGTCCTACAATGAGCAGTTCTTC CASTPGGIGSYNEQFF
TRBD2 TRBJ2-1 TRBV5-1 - TGCGCCAGCAGCCACCGACTAGCGGGAGGGTATGAGCAGTTCTTC CASSHRLAGGYEQFF
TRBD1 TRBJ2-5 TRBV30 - TGTGCCTGGAGTGGGGGGACAGGGTTTGTGGAGCAGTACTTC CAWSGGTGFVEQYF
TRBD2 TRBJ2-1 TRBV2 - TGTGCCAGCAGTGCTAGCGGGAGGGACAATGAGCAGTTCTTC CASSASGRDNEQFF
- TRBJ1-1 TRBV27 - TGTGCCAGCAGTTTGTCGGGGGGGACCACTGAAGCTTTCTTT CASSLSGGTTEAFF
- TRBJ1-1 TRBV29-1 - TGCAGCGTTGAAAAGTCAGGGGATGAAGCTTTCTTT CSVEKSGDEAFF
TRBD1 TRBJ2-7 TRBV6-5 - TGTGCCAGCAGTAGAACCGGGACAGGCTCCTACGAGCAGTACTTC CASSRTGTGSYEQYF
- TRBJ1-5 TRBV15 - TGTGCCACCAGCAGGGTCACACGTAGCAATCAGCCCCAGCATTTT CATSRVTRSNQPQHF
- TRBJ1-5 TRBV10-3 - TGTGCCATCAGCCCAGGGAACGGCGAACAGCCCCAGCATTTT CAISPGNGEQPQHF
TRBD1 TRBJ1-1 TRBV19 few TGTGCCAGCAGCTTAGCCCAGGGGGCGGTTAGGAACACTGAAGCTTTCTTT CASSLAQGAVRNTEAFF
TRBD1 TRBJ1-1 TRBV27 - TGTGCCAGCAGTTTCCGGGACAGCTACACTGAAGCTTTCTTT CASSFRDSYTEAFF
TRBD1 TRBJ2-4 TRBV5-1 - TGCGCCAGCAGCTACGGACAGGGCAACATTCAGTACTTC CASSYGQGNIQYF
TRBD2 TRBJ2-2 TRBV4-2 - TGTGCCAGCAGCCAACCCGGGACTAGCGAGAACACCGGGGAGCTGTTTTTT CASSQPGTSENTGELFF
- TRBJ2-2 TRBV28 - TGTGCCAGCACGGGACACAACACCGGGGAGCTGTTTTTT CASTGHNTGELFF
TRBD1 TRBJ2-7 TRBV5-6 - TGTGCCAGCAGCCGGGACAGGGGTATCGAGCAGTACTTC CASSRDRGIEQYF
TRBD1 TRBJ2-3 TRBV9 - TGTGCCAGCAGCGTAGATGGACAGGTCACAGATACGCAGTATTTT CASSVDGQVTDTQYF
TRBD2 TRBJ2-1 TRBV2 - TGTGCCAGCAGTGGGGGGACTAGCGGGAGTCATCAATTCTTC CASSGGTSGSHQFF
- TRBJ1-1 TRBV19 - TGTGCCAGTACGGAGGTCTTGAACACTGAAGCTTTCTTT CASTEVLNTEAFF
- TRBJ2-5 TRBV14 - TGTGCCAGCAGCCAACGTGGAGGAGGGATTTGGACCCAGTACTTC CASSQRGGGIWTQYF
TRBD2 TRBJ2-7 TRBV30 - TGTGCCTGGAGCTCCGGAGCGGGAGTCTACGAGCAGTACTTC CAWSSGAGVYEQYF
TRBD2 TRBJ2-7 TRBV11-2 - TGTGCCAGCAGCTTGGTTAGCGGGTTGGGGCAGTACTTC CASSLVSGLGQYF
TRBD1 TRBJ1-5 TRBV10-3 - TGTGCCATCAGTCAGGGACAGGGCAGCAATCAGCCCCAGCATTTT CAISQGQGSNQPQHF
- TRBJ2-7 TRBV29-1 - TGCAGCGTTGAGGCCACCCCCTACGAGCAGTACTTC CSVEATPYEQYF
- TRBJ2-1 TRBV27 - TGTGCCAGCAGTTTAACCCGCGGAGGCGAGCAGTTCTTC CASSLTRGGEQFF
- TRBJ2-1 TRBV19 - TGTGCCAGTAGTAGGAGGGGTTTTGAGCAGTTCTTC CASSRRGFEQFF
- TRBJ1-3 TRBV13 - TGTGCCAGCAGCTCACCCGACAAGAAAGGAAACACCATATATTTT CASSSPDKKGNTIYF
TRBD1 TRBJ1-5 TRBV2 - TGTGCCAGCAGGACGGGACAGGGGGAATATCAGCCCCAGCATTTT CASRTGQGEYQPQHF
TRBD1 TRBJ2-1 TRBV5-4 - TGTGCCAGCAGCTTGGATCAGGGGGTCAGCGAGCAGTTCTTC CASSLDQGVSEQFF
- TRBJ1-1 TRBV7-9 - TGTGCCAGCAGCTTAGCCGGGGCTGAAGCTTTCTTT CASSLAGAEAFF
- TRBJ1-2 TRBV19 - TGTGCCAGTAGTATAGATGTTCCGACAGCACCTTATGGCTACACCTTC CASSIDVPTAPYGYTF
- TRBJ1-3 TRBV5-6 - TGTGCCAGCAGCCCCCGCAGGGTCTCTGGAAACACCATATATTTT CASSPRRVSGNTIYF
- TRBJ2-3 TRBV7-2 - TGTGCCAGCAGCTTGATGCCAGGCTCAGGGGTAACAGATACGCAGTATTTT CASSLMPGSGVTDTQYF